This passage covers 14 T cell receptor beta chains from one sample sequenced in a study of blood T cell repertoires in COVID-19. Sequencing used immunoSEQ multiplex PCR; TCRdb keeps in-frame clones, though not all of them. Among some 120,000 clones, roughly 83% were seen once, and the ten largest hold 5% to 6.5%. Sequenced material: peripheral blood. These receptors were taken from a human donor in a cohort sampled during active COVID-19.

V and J are TRBV27 and TRBJ2-7; 7 bases match TRBD1. Unmatched junction bases numbered 4, after V lost 2 bases and J lost 6 bases. The CDR3 spans 13 residues. CDR1 and CDR2 from the germline V gene are MNHEY and SMNVEV (reference sequence). This CDR3 reads CASSLEGQSEQYF. The DNA of the CDR3 is TGTGCCAGCAGTTTAGAGGGACAGAGCGAGCAGTACTTC.

The gene calls are TRBV11-2 and TRBJ1-5; D may be TRBD1 (5 bases). CDR3 length equals 17 residues. Trimming took 4 bases from V and 0 from J, leaving 16 bases between them. Germline values: CDR1 SGHAT, CDR2 FQNNGV. The DNA of the CDR3 is TGTGCCAGCAGCTCGATAAAGACAGCAGATAGCAATCAGCCCCAGCATTTT. Translating it yields CASSSIKTADSNQPQHF.

Here the CDR3 reads CSVGTGQNTEAFF. CDR3 nucleotide sequence: TGCAGCGTTGGGACAGGACAGAACACTGAAGCTTTCTTT. The V gene is TRBV29-1, the J gene TRBJ1-1; 7 bases agree with TRBD1. V lost 4 bases to trimming and J lost 1 base; unmatched junction nucleotides: 3. This CDR3 comprises 13 residues. Germline values: CDR1 SQVTM, CDR2 ANQGSEA.

The rearrangement links TRBV4-1 to TRBJ2-5; 7 nucleotides align to TRBD1. V gave up 4 bases and J gave up 5 bases; unmatched junction bases: 13. This CDR3 is built from 16 residues. CDR1 and CDR2 (germline): MGHRA, YSYEKL. The CDR3 protein is CASSRTRVRGSETQYF. The CDR3 nucleotides read TGCGCCAGCAGCCGCACACGGGTCAGGGGGTCGGAGACCCAGTACTTC.

J is TRBJ2-1 and V is TRBV10-3, with 11 positions matching TRBD2. Germline CDR1 is ENHRY and CDR2 is SYGVKD. With 4 bases clipped from V and 8 bases from J, the junction kept 13 bases outside the gene matches. CDR3 length: 17 residues. The CDR3 here is CAISARGLLAGEHEQFF. CDR3 DNA sequence: TGTGCCATCAGTGCCCGGGGCCTACTAGCGGGAGAGCATGAGCAGTTCTTC.

This clone was seen a handful of times. The V call is TRBV2, the J call TRBJ2-1; D is perhaps TRBD1 (6 bases). The V and J ends lost 5 bases and 5 bases respectively, with 10 bases between them. The germline V gene has CDR1 SNHLY and CDR2 FYNNEI. The CDR3 runs 13 residues. This chain's CDR3 is CASSRYRDNEQFF. CDR3 nucleotide sequence: TGTGCCAGCAGTCGGTACAGGGACAATGAGCAGTTCTTC.

The V and J genes are TRBV5-1 and TRBJ2-1; 10 nucleotides line up with TRBD1. V lost 3 bases and J lost 2; bases outside the gene matches: 2. There are 15 residues in the CDR3. The germline V gene encodes CDR1 SGHRS and CDR2 YFSETQ. CDR3 in amino acids: CASSSTGGPYNEQFF. The CDR3 bases are TGCGCCAGCAGCTCGACAGGGGGCCCCTACAATGAGCAGTTCTTC.

The V and J genes are TRBV3-1 (or the pseudogene TRBV3-2) and TRBJ2-7, with TRBD2 matching over 9 bases. J gave up 2 bases and V 3 bases, and 5 bases lay outside the gene matches. Germline V CDR1 and CDR2: LGHDT, YNNKEL (reference sequence). The CDR3 spans 15 residues. The chain's CDR3 is CASSQVGLATYEQYF. Here the CDR3 DNA reads TGTGCCAGCAGCCAGGTGGGACTAGCCACCTACGAGCAGTACTTC.

This chain uses TRBV7-2 with TRBJ2-3; the match to TRBD2 covers 7 bases. In germline, CDR1 is SGHTA, CDR2 FQGNSA. This CDR3 contains 14 residues. Germline trimming cut 5 bases from V and 3 bases from J; bases unmatched to any gene: 5. CDR3 bases: TGTGCCAGCAGCCCGCCGGGGGGTACAGATACGCAGTATTTT. As protein: CASSPPGGTDTQYF.

Regarding this clone: Different DNA sequences within this sample yield the same CDR3. V and J are TRBV27 and TRBJ2-7; the match to TRBD2 covers 9 bases. CDR3 size: 14 residues. Germline CDR1 and CDR2: MNHEY and SMNVEV (reference sequence). The CDR3 loop reads CASSLLAGNYEQYF. CDR3 sequence (DNA): TGTGCATCTAGTTTGCTAGCGGGGAACTACGAGCAGTACTTC.

This chain connects TRBV6-1 to TRBJ1-1, with 10 nucleotides matching TRBD1. The CDR3 totals 14 residues. Per germline, CDR1 MNHNS and CDR2 SASEGT. V lost 3 bases, J lost 3 bases, and 1 base stayed unmatched. The CDR3 region is CASSETGGYTEAFF. In DNA, the CDR3 is TGTGCCAGCAGTGAGACAGGGGGCTACACTGAAGCTTTCTTT.

The chain combines TRBV12-3 or TRBV12-4 with TRBJ2-3; 7 positions match TRBD2. The CDR3 extends over 11 amino acids. V lost 6 bases and J lost 14; bases outside the gene matches: 8. The CDR3 reads CASSAAGYRYF. CDR3 sequence (DNA): TGTGCCAGCAGCGCAGCGGGGTACAGGTATTTT.

V usage is TRBV24-1 and J usage is TRBJ2-3; TRBD2 aligns across 7 bases. CDR3 size: 15 residues. Germline CDR1 and CDR2: KGHDR and SFDVKD. After removal of 4 bases from V and 1 base from J, the junction contained 4 bases not matched to a gene. The CDR3 is CATSDQREGTDTQYF. CDR3 sequence (DNA): TGTGCCACCAGTGACCAGCGGGAAGGCACAGATACGCAGTATTTT.

V gene TRBV4-2 combines with J gene TRBJ1-1; a weak D match, TRBD1 (5 bases). The CDR3 is 16 residues long. Germline CDR1 reads LGHNA; CDR2 reads YNFKEQ. The germline V and J ends were trimmed by 0 bases and 1 base, with 12 bases remaining between them. The CDR3 loop is CASSQDEWRGNTEAFF. The CDR3 nucleotides are TGTGCCAGCAGCCAAGATGAATGGAGGGGGAACACTGAAGCTTTCTTT.